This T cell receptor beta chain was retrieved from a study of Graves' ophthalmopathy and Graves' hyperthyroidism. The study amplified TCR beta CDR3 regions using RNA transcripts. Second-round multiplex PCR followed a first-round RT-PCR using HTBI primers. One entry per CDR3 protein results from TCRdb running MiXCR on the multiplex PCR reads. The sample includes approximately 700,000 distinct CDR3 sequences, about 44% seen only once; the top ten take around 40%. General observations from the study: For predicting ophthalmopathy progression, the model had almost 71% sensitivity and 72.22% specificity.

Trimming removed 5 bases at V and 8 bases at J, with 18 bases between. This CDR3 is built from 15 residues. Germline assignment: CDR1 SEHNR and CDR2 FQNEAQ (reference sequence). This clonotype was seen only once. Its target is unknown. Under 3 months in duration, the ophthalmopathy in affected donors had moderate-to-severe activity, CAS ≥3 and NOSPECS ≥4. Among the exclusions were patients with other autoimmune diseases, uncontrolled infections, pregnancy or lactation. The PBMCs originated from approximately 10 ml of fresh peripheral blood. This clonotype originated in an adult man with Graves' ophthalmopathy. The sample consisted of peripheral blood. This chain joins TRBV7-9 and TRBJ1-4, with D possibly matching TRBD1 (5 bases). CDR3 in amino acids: CASSSADKSREKLFF. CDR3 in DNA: TGTGCCAGCAGCAGTGCGGACAAATCGAGAGAAAAACTGTTTTTT.